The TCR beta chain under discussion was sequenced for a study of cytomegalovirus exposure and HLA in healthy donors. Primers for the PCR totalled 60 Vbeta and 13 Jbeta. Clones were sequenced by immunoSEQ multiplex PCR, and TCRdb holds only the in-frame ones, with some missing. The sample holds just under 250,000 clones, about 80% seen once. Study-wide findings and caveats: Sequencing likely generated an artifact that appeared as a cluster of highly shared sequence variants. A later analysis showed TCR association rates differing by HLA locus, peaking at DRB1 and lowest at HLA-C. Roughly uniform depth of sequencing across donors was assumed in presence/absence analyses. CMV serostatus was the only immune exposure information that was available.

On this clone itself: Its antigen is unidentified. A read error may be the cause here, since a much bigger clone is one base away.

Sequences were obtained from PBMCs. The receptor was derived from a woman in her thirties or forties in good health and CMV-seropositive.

DNA of the CDR3: TGTGCCAGCAGGGGGACAGGGCTCTATGGCTACACCTTC. This codes for CASRGTGLYGYTF. This chain joins TRBV6-5 and TRBJ1-2, with 9 nucleotides matching TRBD1. From germline, CDR1 is MNHEY and CDR2 SVGAGI. After removal of 6 bases from V and 4 bases from J, the junction contained 3 bases not matched to a gene. The CDR3 runs 13 residues.